The 23 T cell receptor beta chains below all came from one sample that was sequenced in a study of blood T cell repertoires in COVID-19. TCRdb keeps only in-frame clones here, not all; method: immunoSEQ multiplex PCR. This sample has some 87,000 clones; 80% to 90% occur once, and the top ten carry 17%. What was sequenced was peripheral blood. The receptors here all came from a human donor in a cohort sampled during active COVID-19.

V and J are TRBV7-8 and TRBJ2-3; 10 nucleotides match TRBD1. Germline V gives CDR1 SGHVS, CDR2 FQNEAQ. The CDR3 consists of 14 residues. V was pared by 9 bases and J by 3 bases, with 6 bases of the junction left unmatched. The CDR3 DNA reads as TGTGCCAGTTCCCCGGGACAGGGGACAGATACGCAGTATTTT. Encoded protein: CASSPGQGTDTQYF.

CDR3 protein: CASSQVTGQVSYEQYF. CDR3 nucleotides: TGTGCCAGCAGCCAAGTAACGGGACAGGTGAGCTACGAGCAGTACTTC. This chain links TRBV3-1 (or the pseudogene TRBV3-2) with TRBJ2-7, with 8 nucleotides matching TRBD1. The J segment lost 3 bases and the V segment lost 1 base, leaving 8 bases of the junction unmatched. The germline CDR1 and CDR2 sequences are LGHDT and YNNKEL (reference sequence). This CDR3 is built from 16 residues.

This sequence joins TRBV18 and TRBJ1-3; 7 bases line up with TRBD1. CDR1 and CDR2 (germline): KGHSH, LQKENI. Germline trimming cut 4 bases from V and 0 bases from J; bases unmatched to any gene: 9. This CDR3 region has 17 residues. CDR3 loop: CASSRELGQHSGNTIYF. In DNA form, the CDR3 reads TGTGCCAGCTCACGAGAACTGGGACAGCACTCTGGAAACACCATATATTTT. Supplemented by reference TRBV18 and TRBJ1-3, the full variable domain reads NAGVMQNPRHLVRRRGQEARLRCSPMKGHSHVYWYRQLPEEGLKFMVYLQKENIIDESGMPKERFSAEFPKEGPSILRIQQVVRGDSAAYFCASSRELGQHSGNTIYFGEGSWLTVV.

V gene TRBV5-5 combines with J gene TRBJ2-5; 8 nucleotides line up with TRBD1. The CDR3 runs to 16 residues. In germline, CDR1 is SGHKS, CDR2 YYEKEE (reference sequence). V lost 0 bases, J lost 9 bases, and 13 bases stayed unmatched. The CDR3 coding sequence is TGTGCCAGCAGCTTGGAGTGGACAGGGACCGCAGCGGCCCAGTACTTC. Encoded protein: CASSLEWTGTAAAQYF.

CDR3 loop: CASSEFLGGTGSNEQYF. CDR3 sequence (DNA): TGTGCCAGCAGTGAATTTTTAGGAGGGACAGGGTCTAATGAGCAGTACTTC. The gene calls are TRBV25-1 and TRBJ2-7; the match to TRBD1 covers 9 bases. V dropped 1 base and J dropped 7; count of bases not matched to a gene: 14. The CDR3 spans 17 residues. From germline, CDR1 is MGHDK and CDR2 SYGVNS.

CDR3 in DNA: TGCGCCAGCAGCCTTGACAGGGTGGAGACCCAGTACTTC. Its protein is CASSLDRVETQYF. The rearrangement uses TRBV5-1 and TRBJ2-5; 7 bases agree with TRBD1. The CDR3 totals 13 residues. Germline CDR1 and CDR2: SGHRS and YFSETQ. With V trimmed by 4 bases and J by 5 bases, 5 bases remained unmatched.

The CDR3 bases are TGTGCCAGCAGTTACTCGATGTGGACAGGGACCTACGAGCAGTACTTC. This translates into CASSYSMWTGTYEQYF. The rearrangement uses TRBV6-6 and TRBJ2-7; 8 positions agree with TRBD1. The V segment lost 0 bases and the J segment 2 bases; nucleotides outside the gene matches: 6. CDR3 length: 16 residues. CDR1 MNHNY and CDR2 SVGAGI come from the germline V gene (reference sequence).

CDR3 in amino acids: CASSSVPDRNYGYTF. Here the CDR3 DNA reads TGTGCCAGCAGCTCCGTCCCCGACAGAAACTATGGCTACACCTTC. The J gene is TRBJ1-2, the V gene TRBV7-9, with a possible D match to TRBD1 (5 bases). The V end lost 4 bases, the J end lost 2 bases, and 14 bases lay between the germline ends. CDR3 length equals 15 residues. Germline CDR1 is SEHNR and CDR2 is FQNEAQ (reference sequence). The full variable domain, in which reference TRBV7-9 and TRBJ1-2 provide the parts outside the CDR3, is DTGVSQNPRHKITKRGQNVTFRCDPISEHNRLYWYRQTLGQGPEFLTYFQNEAQLEKSRLLSDRFSAERPKGSFSTLEIQRTEQGDSAMYLCASSSVPDRNYGYTFGSGTRLTVV.

The V call is TRBV9, the J call TRBJ2-3; 12 nucleotides agree with TRBD2. The V gene end was trimmed by 0 bases and the J gene end by 2 bases; junction bases not matched to a gene: 7. CDR3 size: 18 residues. The germline CDR1 and CDR2 sequences are SGDLS and YYNGEE. CDR3 region: CASSVGLAGGPVTDTQYF. DNA of the CDR3: TGTGCCAGCAGCGTAGGGCTAGCGGGGGGGCCGGTCACAGATACGCAGTATTTT.

The V and J genes are TRBV11-2 and TRBJ2-2; tentatively, D is TRBD2 (5 bases). The V end was cut by 0 bases, the J end by 5 bases, with 10 bases between. Germline V gene sequence: CDR1 SGHAT, CDR2 FQNNGV. CDR3 length: 15 amino acids. The CDR3 bases are TGTGCCAGCAGCTTAGAAGCGAGGAGGACCGGGGAGCTGTTTTTT. Its protein is CASSLEARRTGELFF.

The chain uses TRBV5-1 and TRBJ1-1, with D possibly TRBD1 on 6 matching bases. Looked up from germline, CDR1 is SGHRS and CDR2 is YFSETQ. The CDR3 consists of 15 residues. The V gene lost 2 bases and the J gene lost 1 base, with 12 bases spanning the gap. CDR3 DNA: TGCGCCAGCAGCTTAGGGGGAAGAGGGAACACTGAAGCTTTCTTT. Translating gives CASSLGGRGNTEAFF. The whole variable domain, filled in from reference TRBV5-1 and TRBJ1-1, reads KAGVTQTPRYLIKTRGQQVTLSCSPISGHRSVSWYQQTPGQGLQFLFEYFSETQRNKGNFPGRFSGRQFSNSRSEMNVSTLELGDSALYLCASSLGGRGNTEAFFGQGTRLTVV.

The chain combines TRBV19 with TRBJ1-2, with TRBD1 matching 7 bases. Germline CDR1 reads LNHDA; CDR2 reads SQIVND (reference sequence). Trimming took 6 bases from V and 2 from J; bases not matched to a gene: 3. This CDR3 is 13 amino acids long. The CDR3 bases are TGTGCCAGTAGGTACAGGGGAAACTATGGCTACACCTTC. Its translation is CASRYRGNYGYTF. The full variable domain, its missing parts supplied by reference TRBV19 and TRBJ1-2, is DGGITQSPKYLFRKEGQNVTLSCEQNLNHDAMYWYRQDPGQGLRLIYYSQIVNDFQKGDIAEGYSVSREKKESFPLTVTSAQKNPTAFYLCASRYRGNYGYTFGSGTRLTVV.

The rearrangement links TRBV19 to TRBJ1-1; weak D call: TRBD1 (5 bases). CDR3 length: 11 residues. Trimming stripped 5 bases from V and 4 bases from J, with 5 bases between. The V gene's germline CDR1 is LNHDA and CDR2 SQIVND (reference sequence). CDR3 amino acids: CASSQGTEAFF. For the CDR3, the DNA is TGTGCCAGTAGTCAGGGCACTGAAGCTTTCTTT. The variable domain in full, with the rest retrieved from reference TRBV19 and TRBJ1-1, is DGGITQSPKYLFRKEGQNVTLSCEQNLNHDAMYWYRQDPGQGLRLIYYSQIVNDFQKGDIAEGYSVSREKKESFPLTVTSAQKNPTAFYLCASSQGTEAFFGQGTRLTVV.

The rearrangement joins TRBV21-1 to TRBJ2-2; the D call of TRBD1 is as the table states it, not checked on the DNA. TRBV21-1 is a listed pseudogene. This CDR3 has 16 residues. CDR3 region: CASSNRGQGGDGELFF. Written as DNA, the CDR3 is TGTGCCAGCAGCAACCGAGGACAGGGCGGGGACGGGGAGCTGTTTTTT.

In nucleotides, the CDR3 is TGTGCCAGCAGCTGGGGCAGGGGCTCCACTGAAGCTTTCTTT. Its protein product is CASSWGRGSTEAFF. The chain carries TRBV7-9 and TRBJ1-1, with D maybe TRBD1 (6 bases). CDR1 is SEHNR, CDR2 FQNEAQ, per germline (reference sequence). The CDR3 consists of 14 residues. V was clipped by 4 bases and J by 4 bases, with 13 bases between them. The full variable domain, its missing parts supplied by reference TRBV7-9 and TRBJ1-1, is DTGVSQNPRHKITKRGQNVTFRCDPISEHNRLYWYRQTLGQGPEFLTYFQNEAQLEKSRLLSDRFSAERPKGSFSTLEIQRTEQGDSAMYLCASSWGRGSTEAFFGQGTRLTVV.

The chain uses TRBV5-1 and TRBJ1-1; D is perhaps TRBD1 (5 bases). Trimming took off 9 bases at V and 2 bases at J, with 17 bases between the two ends. The CDR3 covers 14 residues. Germline lookup yields CDR1 SGHRS and CDR2 YFSETQ. In DNA, the CDR3 is TGCGCCACCCGAGCGACAGTTGGTAACACTGAAGCTTTCTTT. This encodes CATRATVGNTEAFF.

The V and J genes are TRBV6-5 and TRBJ2-3; 13 nucleotides agree with TRBD2. J gave up 0 bases and V 4 bases, and 1 base lay outside the gene matches. Germline V gives CDR1 MNHEY, CDR2 SVGAGI. The CDR3 extends over 16 amino acids. The CDR3 sequence is CASSSGLAGSTDTQYF. In DNA form, the CDR3 reads TGTGCCAGCAGTTCGGGACTAGCGGGAAGCACAGATACGCAGTATTTT.

The chain joins TRBV7-3 to TRBJ1-6; 8 bases align to TRBD1. The CDR3 runs 14 residues. Germline V lookup: CDR1 SGHTA, CDR2 FQGTGA. Trimming took 4 bases from V and 6 from J; bases not matched to a gene: 2. CDR3 nucleotide sequence: TGTGCCAGCAGCTCTGGACAGGGTAATTCACCCCTCCACTTT. Its protein product is CASSSGQGNSPLHF.

The chain employs TRBV18 and TRBJ1-5; no firm D call. The CDR3 is 14 residues long. Between the trimmed V and J ends, which lost 3 bases and 0 bases, there was a span of 6 bases. Germline V gene sequence: CDR1 KGHSH, CDR2 LQKENI. CDR3 DNA: TGTGCCAGCTCACCTTCGAGTAGCAATCAGCCCCAGCATTTT. This translates into CASSPSSSNQPQHF.

The V and J genes are TRBV6-6 and TRBJ1-1; D is possibly TRBD1 (6 bases). Trimming cost V 5 bases and J 4 bases, with 11 bases left between them. Germline-derived CDR1 and CDR2 are MNHNY and SVGAGI (reference sequence). This CDR3 region has 13 residues. CDR3 nucleotide sequence: TGTGCCAGCAGTACCGGGGGGGCCACTGAAGCTTTCTTT. This gives the protein CASSTGGATEAFF.

V usage is TRBV7-3 and J usage is TRBJ2-3, with 11 nucleotides matching TRBD1. Looked up from germline, CDR1 is SGHTA and CDR2 is FQGTGA. V shed 5 bases, J shed 1 base, and the junction held 11 bases outside the gene matches. This CDR3 contains 18 residues. CDR3 DNA sequence: TGTGCCAGCAGCCTTGGACAGGGGGCTAGTTTAGGCACAGATACGCAGTATTTT. This gives the protein CASSLGQGASLGTDTQYF.

V gene TRBV3-1 (or the pseudogene TRBV3-2) combines with J gene TRBJ2-2; the D gene is possibly TRBD1 (5 bases). The CDR3 spans 14 residues. The germline gives CDR1 LGHDT, CDR2 YNNKEL (reference sequence). V gave up 1 base and J gave up 5 bases, with 8 bases separating them. CDR3 bases: TGTGCCAGCAGCCAAGTTGCAGGGACCGGGGAGCTGTTTTTT. It specifies CASSQVAGTGELFF.

The chain employs TRBV5-1 and TRBJ1-4; no definite D call. Trimming stripped 4 bases from V and 8 bases from J, with 24 bases between. Germline V gene data show CDR1 as SGHRS and CDR2 as YFSETQ. The CDR3 consists of 17 residues. Here the CDR3 reads CASSDSSGSPSGEKLFF. As DNA, the CDR3 is TGCGCCAGCAGCGATTCGTCGGGGTCCCCAAGCGGGGAAAAACTGTTTTTT.